This note documents a single T cell receptor beta chain sequence. Antigen specificity is unknown. Germline values: CDR1 KGHDR, CDR2 SFDVKD. The CDR3 totals 13 residues. The sample comes from a study of CXCR3-negative and CXCR3-positive naive CD8 T cells. Points from the study as a whole: Much lower diversity was found in memory CD8+ cells, while both naive subsets had comparably high diversity. Greater hydrophobicity was found in TRB CDR3s of CXCR3-positive naive cells than of CXCR3-negative naive cells.

All TRB cDNA libraries came from 5' RACE performed with UMI labels. TCRdb reprocessed the 5' RACE reads; each CDR3 protein has one entry and no DNA is given. Recorded here are about 89,000 distinct CDR3 sequences; the top ten clones represent 0.53%. Naive CD8+ T cells displayed a CD45RO-CCR7+CD27+CD95- phenotype. The J gene is TRBJ2-1, the V gene TRBV24-1; without DNA, the TCRdb call of TRBD2 cannot be checked. The clonotype comes from a human donor in good health. Some clones in this sample may be carry-over from other donors' samples. The sequencing sample was made of naive CXCR3+ CD8+ T cells from blood. Specified subset: CD45RO-CCR7+CD27+CD95- naive CD8+ T cells expressing CXCR3 (TNR3+). CDR3 protein: CATNAGGGNEQFF.